Listed below are T cell receptor beta chains from one sample, sequenced in a study of T cell repertoires in cytomegalovirus infection. These receptors are not linked to any known antigen. Via MiXCR, TCRdb re-called the reads, giving one row per CDR3 protein. Here the sample spans under 300,000 distinct CDR3 sequences, approximately 22% being singletons. The source material was cultured PBMCs, sampled from culture after CMV antigen stimulation. Source of these receptors: a human donor in good health (CMV status not recorded). Some clones in this sample may be carry-over from other donors' samples. The CDR3 runs from the conserved cysteine through the conserved F or W. A row's size may be missing; if present it is once, few, many or a size class.

j_call,clone_size,v_call,cdr3_aa
TRBJ2-5,many,TRBV5-1,CASSLGTGTQETQYF
TRBJ1-5,NA,TRBV7-2,CASSTPREGGQPQHF
TRBJ2-1,few,TRBV5-1,CASSQSPVNEQFF
TRBJ2-7,NA,TRBV18,CASSPGVRNEQYF
TRBJ1-2,many,TRBV7-2,CASSLEGYGYTF
TRBJ2-3,NA,TRBV7-9,CASSFAEVGTDTQYF
TRBJ2-5,many,TRBV27,CASAPGTSDPGETQYF
TRBJ1-2,few,TRBV19,CASSHFSRDSVGYTF
TRBJ2-1,large,TRBV7-6,CASSLVGAYNEQFF
TRBJ1-5,few,TRBV19,CASTKDSNQPQHF
TRBJ1-2,NA,TRBV2,CASSELTGTAGRGEGYTF
TRBJ1-1,many,TRBV7-2,CASSLGPRTGRSRNTEAFF
TRBJ2-1,NA,TRBV9,CASSPRVLAGANEQFF
TRBJ1-5,many,TRBV7-4,CASSSTGPSNQPQHF
TRBJ2-1,NA,TRBV19,CASIGVPYNEQFF
TRBJ2-7,NA,TRBV5-1,CASSLASLASTYEQYF
TRBJ2-3,NA,TRBV5-4,CASSSGLPGATDTQYF
TRBJ2-1,NA,TRBV5-6,CASSDGPYEQFF
TRBJ2-2,few,TRBV6-2/TRBV6-3,CASSYAGLAGELFF
TRBJ1-2,NA,TRBV6-5,CASSKTGRSGYTF
TRBJ1-2,few,TRBV6-5,CASSYSSRGSNYGYTF
TRBJ1-2,few,TRBV12-3/TRBV12-4,CASSSILDRDYGYTF
TRBJ2-3,NA,TRBV5-1,CASKESTDTQYF
TRBJ2-6,NA,TRBV7-6,CASRSPGQGKSGANVLTF
TRBJ2-1,few,TRBV29-1,CSAGRGLASYNEQFF
TRBJ2-7,many,TRBV5-5,CASSLESVPDEQYF
TRBJ2-7,NA,TRBV4-3,CASSQDSNEQYF
TRBJ2-3,many,TRBV6-1,CASRPTGDSTDTQYF
TRBJ2-2,few,TRBV7-2,CASSSTSGSGELFF
TRBJ1-1,few,TRBV6-6,CASSYWRQGGDTEAFF
TRBJ2-1,NA,TRBV27,CASSGGTSGHNEQFF
TRBJ2-3,NA,TRBV20-1,CSGVGGATNTDTQYF
TRBJ2-7,few,TRBV30,CAWSVGGRGEQYF
TRBJ2-3,NA,TRBV7-9,CASSLDGVTQYF
TRBJ2-6,few,TRBV7-9,CASSYTPRTGANVLTF
TRBJ1-5,few,TRBV19,CASNTLGRDRDQPQHF
TRBJ2-5,many,TRBV10-3,CAISESKAQETQYF
TRBJ2-2,NA,TRBV20-1,CSARDHTGSLTGELFF
TRBJ2-5,many,TRBV11-3,CASSFFGQGEGTQYF
TRBJ2-3,NA,TRBV6-2/TRBV6-3,CASSFRDSPTDTQYF
TRBJ2-2,few,TRBV6-6,CASSYGARDLFGELFF
TRBJ2-4,NA,TRBV29-1,CSAGLAGTKNIQYF
TRBJ2-2,few,TRBV12-3/TRBV12-4,CASSLIGELFF
TRBJ2-1,few,TRBV7-8,CASSQDRISSYNEQFF
TRBJ2-2,NA,TRBV11-2,CASSLVYDPPGGFSSGELFF
TRBJ2-1,NA,TRBV19,CASSITAFGTSGISYNEQFF
TRBJ1-1,NA,TRBV4-1,CASSPLSLRDRDTEAFF
TRBJ1-2,NA,TRBV10-3,CAISERYGYTF
TRBJ2-1,NA,TRBV11-3,CASSPSGLAGVDEQFF
TRBJ1-1,NA,TRBV18,CASSPQGDVDTEAFF
TRBJ1-5,NA,TRBV4-3,CASSERAGPQPQHF
TRBJ1-2,NA,TRBV12-3/TRBV12-4,CASRPPGQDFYGYTF
TRBJ2-1,many,TRBV7-2,CASSSPTPSWSYNEQFF
TRBJ2-1,few,TRBV6-1,CASSQGALGYNEQFF